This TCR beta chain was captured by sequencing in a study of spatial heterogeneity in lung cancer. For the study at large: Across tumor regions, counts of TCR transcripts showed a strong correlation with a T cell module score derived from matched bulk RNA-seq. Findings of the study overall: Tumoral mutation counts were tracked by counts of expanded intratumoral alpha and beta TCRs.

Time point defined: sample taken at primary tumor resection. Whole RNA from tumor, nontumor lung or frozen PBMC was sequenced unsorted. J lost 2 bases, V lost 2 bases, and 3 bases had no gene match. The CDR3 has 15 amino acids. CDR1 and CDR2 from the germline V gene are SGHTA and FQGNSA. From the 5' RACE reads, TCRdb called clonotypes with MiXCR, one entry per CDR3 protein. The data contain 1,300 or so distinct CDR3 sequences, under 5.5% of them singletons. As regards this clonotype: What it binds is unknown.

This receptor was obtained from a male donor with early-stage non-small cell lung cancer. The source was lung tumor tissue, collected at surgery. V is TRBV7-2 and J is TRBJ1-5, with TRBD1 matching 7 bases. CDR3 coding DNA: TGTGCCAGCAGCTTATACAGGGGAGGCAATCAGCCCCAGCATTTT. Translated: CASSLYRGGNQPQHF.